This T cell receptor beta chain was documented in a study of blood T cell repertoires in COVID-19. Study-wide context: The United States, Italy and Spain provided the acute and convalescent COVID-19 samples. T cells, B-cell-depleted T cells, or PBMCs supplied cDNA or gDNA.

This clone was observed a handful of times. CDR1 is SGDLS and CDR2 is YYNGEE in the germline V gene. The length of the CDR3 is 13 residues. V lost 0 bases, J lost 6 bases, and 3 bases stayed unmatched. Original processing notes: It was from reference gene primer amplification that nucleated cell counts were estimated. Using immunoSEQ multiplex PCR, the repertoire was profiled, and TCRdb retains in-frame clones only, with some absent. Clone size and the V and J calls come from that table; the DNA yielded D and trimming. The repertoire includes some 220,000 clones, roughly 81% of them detected once, and 4% sits in the top ten.

The material sequenced was peripheral blood. The receptor was derived from a man over 45 with acute or convalescent COVID-19. The rearrangement links TRBV9 to TRBJ2-7; 7 bases agree with TRBD2. CDR3 residues: CASSVVGGVEQYF. CDR3 bases: TGTGCCAGCAGCGTAGTTGGGGGGGTCGAGCAGTACTTC. The entire variable domain, with the rest obtained from reference TRBV9 and TRBJ2-7, is as follows: DSGVTQTPKHLITATGQRVTLRCSPRSGDLSVYWYQQSLDQGLQFLIQYYNGEERAKGNILERFSAQQFPDLHSELNLSSLELGDSALYFCASSVVGGVEQYFGPGTRLTVT.